Below are 26 T cell receptor beta chains sequenced from a single sample in a study of T cells expressing NK-cell markers (dated by TCRdb to 2019 to 2021). The library was built by means of 5' RACE. Sequencing was performed on an Illumina HiSeq 2000. Each entry corresponds to one CDR3 protein sequence from reads that TCRdb reprocessed, and DNA is not given. This sample's table lists 350,000 to 450,000 distinct CDR3 sequences. Over 4% of the sample belongs to the ten largest clones. Material for sequencing was blood T cells: a sorted CD56 or NKG2C T cell subset, CD4+ or CD8+ T cells, or bulk PBMC T cells (not recorded which). The receptors were sampled from a man aged 18-75 years in good health.

This chain links TRBV2 with TRBJ2-6. The CDR3 covers 16 residues. Germline V gives CDR1 SNHLY, CDR2 FYNNEI. CDR3: CASSGTQVSGANVLTF.

The chain combines TRBV5-6 with TRBJ2-1; no DNA is available, so the TRBD2 call from TCRdb remains unchecked. The CDR3 is 17 amino acids. Germline loops: CDR1 SGHDT, CDR2 YYEEEE. CDR3 sequence reads: CASSLALLAGTYNEQFF.

The chain uses TRBV5-6 and TRBJ1-4; the D gene TCRdb calls, TRBD1, cannot be checked with no DNA. Germline assignment: CDR1 SGHDT and CDR2 YYEEEE. The CDR3 covers 15 residues. The CDR3 here is CASSFRTDGNEKLFF.

The chain uses TRBV12-3 or TRBV12-4 and TRBJ1-5; the TRBD1 assignment by TCRdb is unverifiable without DNA. This CDR3 has 15 amino acids. The CDR3 sequence is CASRVGIRGNQPQHF.

CDR3 protein: CASANRYEQYF. This chain joins TRBV19 and TRBJ2-7; TCRdb names TRBD1, which stays unverified in the absence of DNA. CDR3 length: 11 residues. The germline CDR1 and CDR2 sequences are LNHDA and SQIVND (reference sequence).

The chain has TRBV10-3 and TRBJ2-3; with no DNA, the TCRdb D assignment of TRBD2 cannot be verified. The length of the CDR3 is 18 residues. CDR1 is ENHRY, CDR2 SYGVKD, per germline. The CDR3 is CAISESQRGARFTDTQYF.

This chain links TRBV20-1 with TRBJ1-1; there is no DNA to check the TCRdb D call of TRBD1. Germline V gene sequence: CDR1 DFQATT, CDR2 SNEGSKA (reference sequence). The CDR3 covers 13 residues. The CDR3: CSALGTGDTEAFF.

The J gene is TRBJ1-6, the V gene TRBV4-2; there is no DNA to check the TCRdb D call of TRBD1. Germline CDR1 LGHNA, CDR2 YNFKEQ. The CDR3 sequence is 16 residues long. CDR3 residues: CASSHRPDRANSPLHF.

V gene TRBV27 combines with J gene TRBJ2-1; TCRdb gives TRBD1 as the D gene, but with no DNA this cannot be confirmed. This CDR3 spans 13 amino acids. CDR1 and CDR2 (germline): MNHEY, SMNVEV (reference sequence). The CDR3 reads CASTPPGRGEQFF.

V is TRBV18 and J is TRBJ2-1; lacking DNA, the TRBD1 call made by TCRdb goes unchecked. This CDR3 comprises 17 residues. CDR1 is KGHSH and CDR2 is LQKENI in the germline V gene. The CDR3 sequence: CASSPTSTGFTYNEQFF.

The chain is built from TRBV11-2 and TRBJ2-2; lacking DNA, the TRBD1 call made by TCRdb goes unchecked. Germline V lookup: CDR1 SGHAT, CDR2 FQNNGV. The CDR3 runs 14 residues. The CDR3 sequence is CASSRRWGAGELFF.

J is TRBJ2-4 and V is TRBV4-1; TCRdb names TRBD1, which stays unverified in the absence of DNA. The CDR3 covers 17 residues. Per germline, CDR1 MGHRA and CDR2 YSYEKL. The CDR3 sequence is CASSQVGGNLAKNIQYF.

The chain employs TRBV20-1 and TRBJ2-7; TCRdb's assignment of TRBD1 cannot be checked, as there is no DNA. CDR3 length: 14 residues. CDR1 and CDR2 (germline): DFQATT, SNEGSKA (reference sequence). The CDR3 loop is CSASLPRGRYEQYF.

The chain recombines TRBV3-1 with TRBJ1-5; TCRdb indicates TRBD1, and absent DNA this call remains unverified. Germline V gene sequence: CDR1 LGHDT, CDR2 YNNKEL (reference sequence). This CDR3 contains 13 residues. The chain's CDR3 is CASSQDWAKPQHF. The full variable domain, rest sourced from reference TRBV3-1 and TRBJ1-5, is DTAVSQTPKYLVTQMGNDKSIKCEQNLGHDTMYWYKQDSKKFLKIMFSYNNKELIINETVPNRFSPKSPDKAHLNLHINSLELGDSAVYFCASSQDWAKPQHFGDGTRLSIL.

The chain links TRBV20-1 to TRBJ1-1; there is no DNA to check the TCRdb D call of TRBD1. Germline values: CDR1 DFQATT, CDR2 SNEGSKA (reference sequence). This CDR3 is built from 15 residues. CDR3 in amino acids: CSARQPGAGLSEAFF.

This chain uses TRBV5-6 with TRBJ1-2; without DNA, the TCRdb call of TRBD1 cannot be checked. CDR1 is SGHDT and CDR2 is YYEEEE in the germline V gene. The CDR3 has 13 amino acids. CDR3 in amino acids: CASSRTNLYGYTF.

The chain couples TRBV11-1 to TRBJ2-4. This CDR3 is built from 13 residues. Germline V gene lookup returns CDR1 SGHAT and CDR2 FQDESV (reference sequence). CDR3 loop: CASSLQEYHIQYF. Together with reference TRBV11-1 and TRBJ2-4, the CDR3 gives the full variable domain: EAEVAQSPRYKITEKSQAVAFWCDPISGHATLYWYRQILGQGPELLVQFQDESVVDDSQLPKDRFSAERLKGVDSTLKIQPAELGDSAMYLCASSLQEYHIQYFGAGTRLSVL.

V is TRBV7-3 and J is TRBJ2-1. This CDR3 contains 15 residues. Germline V CDR1 and CDR2: SGHTA, FQGTGA. Here the CDR3 reads CASSLLDASYNEQFF.

The chain couples TRBV7-2 to TRBJ2-7; TCRdb's D call, TRBD2, is unchecked because there is no DNA. CDR3 size: 14 residues. Germline lookup yields CDR1 SGHTA and CDR2 FQGNSA. CDR3 sequence reads: CASSRLAGGYEQYF.

CDR3 amino acids: CAWSVPGGGNQPQHF. This chain joins TRBV30 and TRBJ1-5; TCRdb indicates TRBD1, and absent DNA this call remains unverified. CDR1 and CDR2 from the germline V gene are GTSNPN and SVGIG (reference sequence). The CDR3 has 15 amino acids.

The chain employs TRBV19 and TRBJ1-6; checking the TCRdb D call of TRBD1 is not possible without DNA. CDR1 and CDR2 (germline): LNHDA, SQIVND (reference sequence). The CDR3 loop spans 14 amino acids. The chain's CDR3 is CASRDRGINSPLHF. The entire variable domain, with the rest obtained from reference TRBV19 and TRBJ1-6, is as follows: DGGITQSPKYLFRKEGQNVTLSCEQNLNHDAMYWYRQDPGQGLRLIYYSQIVNDFQKGDIAEGYSVSREKKESFPLTVTSAQKNPTAFYLCASRDRGINSPLHFGNGTRLTVT.

V usage is TRBV5-1 and J usage is TRBJ2-1; as DNA is missing, the TRBD2 call by TCRdb cannot be tested. This CDR3 has 16 residues. Germline V lookup: CDR1 SGHRS, CDR2 YFSETQ. The CDR3 sequence: CASSLAPSGGYNEQFF.

The chain links TRBV6-6 to TRBJ2-7. The length of the CDR3 is 13 residues. Per the germline V gene, CDR1 is MNHNY and CDR2 is SVGAGI (reference sequence). The CDR3 protein is CASSYWGLYEQYF.

The chain uses TRBV5-1 and TRBJ2-6; without DNA, the TCRdb call of TRBD1 cannot be checked. This CDR3 spans 15 amino acids. The germline V gene has CDR1 SGHRS and CDR2 YFSETQ. The CDR3: CATARTGSGANVLTF.

This chain joins TRBV29-1 and TRBJ2-1; lacking DNA, the TRBD2 call made by TCRdb goes unchecked. This CDR3 has 13 amino acids. Germline-derived CDR1 and CDR2 are SQVTM and ANQGSEA. The CDR3 here is CSVTRSGGSGQFF.

The V call is TRBV6-1, the J call TRBJ2-3. This CDR3 comprises 18 residues. Germline lookup yields CDR1 MNHNS and CDR2 SASEGT. CDR3 amino acids: CASSPMEQQAPYTDTQYF.